This T cell receptor beta chain was recorded in a study of post-analysis software for immune sequencing data. Study-wide points: People with multiple sclerosis had a significantly lower normalized Chao1 diversity than controls did.

Unique molecular identifiers were built into the TCR beta cDNA libraries. A population of roughly 0.9 to 11 million T cells gave rise to approximately 530,000 cDNA molecules. TCRdb processed the PCR reads anew with MiXCR; each CDR3 protein has one entry. Seen here are around 710,000 distinct CDR3 sequences, more than 45% observed once, and the top ten hold approximately 5%. This clonotype appeared a few times. The antigen is undetermined. The receptor's source is a girl aged 10-17 years with multiple sclerosis. Source material: blood.

The CDR3 here is CSARTGGYYGYTF. The CDR3 bases are TGCAGTGCTAGGACAGGGGGCTACTATGGCTACACCTTC. This chain joins TRBV20-1 and TRBJ1-2, with 10 nucleotides matching TRBD1. The CDR3 has 13 amino acids. Per germline, CDR1 DFQATT and CDR2 SNEGSKA (reference sequence). V lost 3 bases and J lost 3; bases outside the gene matches: 1.